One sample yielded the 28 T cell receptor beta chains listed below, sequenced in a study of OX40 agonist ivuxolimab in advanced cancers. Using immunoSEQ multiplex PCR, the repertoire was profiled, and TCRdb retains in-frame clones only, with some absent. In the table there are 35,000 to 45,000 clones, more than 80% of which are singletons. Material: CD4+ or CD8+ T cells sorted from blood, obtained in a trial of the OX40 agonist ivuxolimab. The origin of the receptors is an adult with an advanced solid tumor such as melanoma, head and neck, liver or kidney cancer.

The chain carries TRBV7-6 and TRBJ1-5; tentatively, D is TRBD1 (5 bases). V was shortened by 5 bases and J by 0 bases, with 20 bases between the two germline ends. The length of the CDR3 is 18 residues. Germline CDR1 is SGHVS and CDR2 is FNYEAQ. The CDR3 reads CASSTEPPGTYSNQPQHF. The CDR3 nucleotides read TGTGCCAGCAGCACGGAGCCACCTGGGACCTATAGCAATCAGCCCCAGCATTTT.

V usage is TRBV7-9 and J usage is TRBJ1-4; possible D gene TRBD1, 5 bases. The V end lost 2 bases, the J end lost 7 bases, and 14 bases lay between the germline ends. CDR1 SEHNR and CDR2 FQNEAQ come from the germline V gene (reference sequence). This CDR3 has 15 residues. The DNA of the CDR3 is TGTGCCAGCAGCTTATCGAGGACATTGGGTGAAAAACTGTTTTTT. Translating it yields CASSLSRTLGEKLFF.

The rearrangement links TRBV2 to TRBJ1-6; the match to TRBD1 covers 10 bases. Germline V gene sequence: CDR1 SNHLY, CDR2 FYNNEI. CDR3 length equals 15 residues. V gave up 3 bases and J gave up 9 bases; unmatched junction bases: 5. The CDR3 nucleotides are TGTGCCAGCAGTGAGCCGGGACAGGGGACTTCACCCCTCCACTTT. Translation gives CASSEPGQGTSPLHF.

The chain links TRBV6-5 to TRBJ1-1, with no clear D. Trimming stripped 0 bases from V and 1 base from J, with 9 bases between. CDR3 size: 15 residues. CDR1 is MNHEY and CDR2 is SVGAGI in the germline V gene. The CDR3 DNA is TGTGCCAGCAGTTACTCTGTGGGAGGGAACACTGAAGCTTTCTTT. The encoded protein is CASSYSVGGNTEAFF.

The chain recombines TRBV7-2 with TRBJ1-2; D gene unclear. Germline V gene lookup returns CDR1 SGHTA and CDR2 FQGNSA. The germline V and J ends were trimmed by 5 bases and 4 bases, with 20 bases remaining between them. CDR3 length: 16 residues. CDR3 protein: CASSPGVARKGYGYTF. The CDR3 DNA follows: TGTGCCAGCAGCCCAGGCGTAGCGCGGAAGGGCTATGGCTACACCTTC.

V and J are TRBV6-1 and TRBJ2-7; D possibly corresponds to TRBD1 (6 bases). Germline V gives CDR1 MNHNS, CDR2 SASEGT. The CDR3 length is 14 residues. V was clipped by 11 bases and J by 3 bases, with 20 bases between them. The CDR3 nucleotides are TGTGCCGCCACAACCTCCGGGACAATCTACGAGCAGTACTTC. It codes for CAATTSGTIYEQYF.

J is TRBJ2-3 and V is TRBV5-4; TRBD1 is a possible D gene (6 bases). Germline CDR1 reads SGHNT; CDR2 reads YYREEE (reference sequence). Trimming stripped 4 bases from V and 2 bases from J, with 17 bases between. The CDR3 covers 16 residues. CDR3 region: CASSPETGILTDTQYF. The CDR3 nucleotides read TGTGCCAGCAGCCCAGAAACAGGGATCCTCACAGATACGCAGTATTTT.

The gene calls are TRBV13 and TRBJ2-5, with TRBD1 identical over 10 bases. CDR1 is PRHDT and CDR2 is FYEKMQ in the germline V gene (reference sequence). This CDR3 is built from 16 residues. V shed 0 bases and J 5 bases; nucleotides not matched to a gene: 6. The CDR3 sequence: CASSLGGQGGWETQYF. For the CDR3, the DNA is TGTGCCAGCAGCTTAGGAGGACAGGGGGGATGGGAGACCCAGTACTTC. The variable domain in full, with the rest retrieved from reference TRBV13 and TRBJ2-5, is AAGVIQSPRHLIKEKRETATLKCYPIPRHDTVYWYQQGPGQDPQFLISFYEKMQSDKGSIPDRFSAQQFSDYHSELNMSSLELGDSALYFCASSLGGQGGWETQYFGPGTRLLVL.

This CDR3 is CASSLGRAAVEQYF. The CDR3 coding sequence is TGTGCCAGCAGCTTGGGGAGGGCTGCGGTCGAGCAGTACTTC. The V gene is TRBV5-6, the J gene TRBJ2-7; maybe TRBD2 (6 bases). Germline CDR1 and CDR2: SGHDT and YYEEEE. Trimming cost V 0 bases and J 6 bases, with 13 bases left between them. The CDR3 extends over 14 amino acids. Full variable domain (rest looked up from reference TRBV5-6 and TRBJ2-7): DAGVTQSPTHLIKTRGQQVTLRCSPKSGHDTVSWYQQALGQGPQFIFQYYEEEERQRGNFPDRFSGHQFPNYSSELNVNALLLGDSALYLCASSLGRAAVEQYFGPGTRLTVT.

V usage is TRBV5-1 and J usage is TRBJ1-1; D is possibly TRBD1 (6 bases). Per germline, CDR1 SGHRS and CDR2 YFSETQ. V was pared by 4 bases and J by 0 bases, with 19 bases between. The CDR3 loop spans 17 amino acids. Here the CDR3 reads CASSEFQQGRMNTEAFF. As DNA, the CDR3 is TGCGCCAGCAGCGAGTTCCAACAGGGACGGATGAACACTGAAGCTTTCTTT.

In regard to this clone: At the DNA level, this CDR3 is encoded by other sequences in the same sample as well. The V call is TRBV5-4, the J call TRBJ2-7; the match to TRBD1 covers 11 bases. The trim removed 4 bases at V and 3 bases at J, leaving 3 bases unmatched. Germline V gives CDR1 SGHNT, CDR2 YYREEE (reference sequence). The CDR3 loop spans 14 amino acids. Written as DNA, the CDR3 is TGTGCCAGCAGCCCGGGGACAGGGGGCTACGAGCAGTACTTC. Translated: CASSPGTGGYEQYF.

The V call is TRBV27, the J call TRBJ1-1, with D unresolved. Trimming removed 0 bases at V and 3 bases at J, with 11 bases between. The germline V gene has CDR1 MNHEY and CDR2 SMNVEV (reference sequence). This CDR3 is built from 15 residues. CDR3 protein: CASSLSASRYTEAFF. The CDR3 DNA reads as TGTGCCAGCAGTTTATCCGCGTCGAGGTACACTGAAGCTTTCTTT.

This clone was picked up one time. The DNA of the CDR3 is TGTGCCAGCAGTCTCAGGCGCGGAACTGAAGCTTTCTTT. It is translated as CASSLRRGTEAFF. The V call is TRBV6-6, the J call TRBJ1-1; D is undetermined. This CDR3 has 13 amino acids. Germline V lookup: CDR1 MNHNY, CDR2 SVGAGI (reference sequence). V was trimmed by 5 bases and J by 5 bases, leaving 12 bases between them.

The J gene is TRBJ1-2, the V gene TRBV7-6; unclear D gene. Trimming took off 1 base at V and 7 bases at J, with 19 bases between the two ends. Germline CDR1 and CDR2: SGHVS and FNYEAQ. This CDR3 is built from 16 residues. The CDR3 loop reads CASSLGPGRGEVGYTF. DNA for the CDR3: TGTGCCAGCAGCTTAGGACCAGGAAGAGGAGAGGTTGGCTACACCTTC.

The CDR3, as DNA: TGTGCCAGCAGTTACAGCGGGGTCTACGAGCAGTACTTC. Amino acid sequence: CASSYSGVYEQYF. The chain employs TRBV6-5 and TRBJ2-7; 7 bases agree with TRBD2. Germline CDR1 and CDR2: MNHEY and SVGAGI. CDR3 length: 13 amino acids. Losses at the gene ends were 2 bases for V and 3 bases for J; bases not matched to a gene: 1.

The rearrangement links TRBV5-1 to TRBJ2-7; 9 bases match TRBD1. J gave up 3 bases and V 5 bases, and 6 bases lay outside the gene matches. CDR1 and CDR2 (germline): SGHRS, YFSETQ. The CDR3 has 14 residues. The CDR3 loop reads CASRPGQGGYEQYF. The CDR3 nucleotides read TGCGCCAGCAGACCGGGACAGGGTGGCTACGAGCAGTACTTC.

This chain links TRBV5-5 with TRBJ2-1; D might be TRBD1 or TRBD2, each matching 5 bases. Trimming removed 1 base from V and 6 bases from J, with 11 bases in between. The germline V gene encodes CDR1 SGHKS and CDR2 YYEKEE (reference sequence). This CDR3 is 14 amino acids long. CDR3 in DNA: TGTGCCAGCAGCTTGAGGGTGGGGGTCAATGAGCAGTTCTTC. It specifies CASSLRVGVNEQFF.

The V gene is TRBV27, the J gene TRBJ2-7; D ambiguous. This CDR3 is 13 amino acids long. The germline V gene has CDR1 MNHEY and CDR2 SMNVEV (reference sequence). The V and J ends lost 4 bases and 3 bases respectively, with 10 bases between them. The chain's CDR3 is CASSSDLSYEQYF. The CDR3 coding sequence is TGTGCCAGCAGTTCCGATTTGAGCTACGAGCAGTACTTC.

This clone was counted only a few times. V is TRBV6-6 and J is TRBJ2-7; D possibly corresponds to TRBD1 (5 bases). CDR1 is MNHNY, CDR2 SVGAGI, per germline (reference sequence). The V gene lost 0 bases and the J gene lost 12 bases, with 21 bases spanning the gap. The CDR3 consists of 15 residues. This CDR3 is CASSYSGPEPSARYF. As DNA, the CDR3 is TGTGCCAGCAGTTACTCGGGGCCAGAGCCCTCAGCGCGGTACTTC.

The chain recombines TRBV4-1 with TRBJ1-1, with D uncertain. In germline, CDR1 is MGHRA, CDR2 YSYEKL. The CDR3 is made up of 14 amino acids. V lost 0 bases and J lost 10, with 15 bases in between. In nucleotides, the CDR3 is TGCGCCAGCAGCCAAGAGTCGGGGTACCTGGGAGCTTTCTTT. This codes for CASSQESGYLGAFF.

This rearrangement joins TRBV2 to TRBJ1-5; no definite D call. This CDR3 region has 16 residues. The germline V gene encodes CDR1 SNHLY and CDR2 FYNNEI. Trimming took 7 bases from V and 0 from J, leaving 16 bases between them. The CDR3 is CASTKSRSISNQPQHF. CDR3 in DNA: TGTGCCAGCACTAAGTCCCGGTCGATTAGCAATCAGCCCCAGCATTTT.

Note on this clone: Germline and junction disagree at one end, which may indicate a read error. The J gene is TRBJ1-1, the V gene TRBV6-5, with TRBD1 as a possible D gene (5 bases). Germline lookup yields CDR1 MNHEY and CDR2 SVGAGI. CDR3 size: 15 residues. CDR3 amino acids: CAGSYHVGGNTEAFF. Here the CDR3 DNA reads TGTGCCGGCAGTTACCACGTGGGGGGGAACACTGAAGCTTTCTTT.

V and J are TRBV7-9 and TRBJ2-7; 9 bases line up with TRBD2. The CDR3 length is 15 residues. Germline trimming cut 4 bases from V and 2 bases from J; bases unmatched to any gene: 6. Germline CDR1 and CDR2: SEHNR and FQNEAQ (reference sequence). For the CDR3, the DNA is TGTGCCAGCAGCTGCGGTGGCGGGGGGGCCTACGAGCAGTACTTC. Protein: CASSCGGGGAYEQYF.

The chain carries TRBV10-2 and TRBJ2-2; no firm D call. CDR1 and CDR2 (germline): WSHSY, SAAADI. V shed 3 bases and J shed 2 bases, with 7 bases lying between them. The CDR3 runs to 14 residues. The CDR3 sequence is CASSDIPNTGELFF. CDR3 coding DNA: TGCGCCAGCAGTGACATCCCTAACACCGGGGAGCTGTTTTTT.

The CDR3 reads CASSPRDRGFPQETQYF. The CDR3 DNA is TGTGCCAGCAGCCCCCGGGACAGGGGTTTCCCACAAGAGACCCAGTACTTC. J is TRBJ2-5 and V is TRBV7-9; TRBD1 matches at 10 bases. Germline V gene data show CDR1 as SEHNR and CDR2 as FQNEAQ (reference sequence). The CDR3 has 17 amino acids. V trimming: 5 bases; J trimming: 2 bases; junction bases outside the gene matches: 11.

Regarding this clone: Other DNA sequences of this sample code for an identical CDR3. The CDR3 DNA follows: TGTGCCACCCAAGTAGTTGGGGGTATTACTGAAGCTTTCTTT. Protein product: CATQVVGGITEAFF. The chain carries TRBV27 and TRBJ1-1; a weak D match, TRBD1 (5 bases). The CDR3 length is 14 residues. Per germline, CDR1 MNHEY and CDR2 SMNVEV (reference sequence). Trimming cost V 10 bases and J 5 bases, with 20 bases left between them.

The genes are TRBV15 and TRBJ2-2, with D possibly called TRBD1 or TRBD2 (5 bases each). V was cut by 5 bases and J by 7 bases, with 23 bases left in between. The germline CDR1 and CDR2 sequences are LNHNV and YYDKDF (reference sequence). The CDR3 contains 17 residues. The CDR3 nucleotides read TGTGCCACCAGCCGATCCCGGGGTACAGGAATCCTCGGGGAGCTGTTTTTT. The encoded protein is CATSRSRGTGILGELFF. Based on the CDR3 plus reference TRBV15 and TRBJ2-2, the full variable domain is DAMVIQNPRYQVTQFGKPVTLSCSQTLNHNVMYWYQQKSSQAPKLLFHYYDKDFNNEADTPDNFQSRRPNTSFCFLDIRSPGLGDTAMYLCATSRSRGTGILGELFFGEGSRLTVL.

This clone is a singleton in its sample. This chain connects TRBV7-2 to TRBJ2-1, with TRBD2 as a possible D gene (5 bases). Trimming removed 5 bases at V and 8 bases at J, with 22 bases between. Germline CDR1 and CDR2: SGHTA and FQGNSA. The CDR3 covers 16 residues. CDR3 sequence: CASSTRGLDWRHEQFF. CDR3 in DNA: TGTGCCAGCAGCACTAGAGGGCTAGATTGGCGCCATGAGCAGTTCTTC.